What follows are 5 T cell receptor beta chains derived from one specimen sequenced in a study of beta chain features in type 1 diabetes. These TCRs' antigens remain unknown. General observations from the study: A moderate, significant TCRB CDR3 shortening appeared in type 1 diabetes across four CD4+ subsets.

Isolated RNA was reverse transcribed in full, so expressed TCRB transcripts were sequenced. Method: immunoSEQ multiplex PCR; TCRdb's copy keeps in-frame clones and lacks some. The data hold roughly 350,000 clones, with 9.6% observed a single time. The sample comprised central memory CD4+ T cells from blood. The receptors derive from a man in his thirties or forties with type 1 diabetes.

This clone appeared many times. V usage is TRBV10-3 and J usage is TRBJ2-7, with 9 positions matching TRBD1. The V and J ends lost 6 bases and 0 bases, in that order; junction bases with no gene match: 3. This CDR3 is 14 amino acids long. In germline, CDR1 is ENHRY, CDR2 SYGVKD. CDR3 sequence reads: CAIRPGQGSYEQYF. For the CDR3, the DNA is TGTGCCATCAGACCGGGACAGGGCTCCTACGAGCAGTACTTC.

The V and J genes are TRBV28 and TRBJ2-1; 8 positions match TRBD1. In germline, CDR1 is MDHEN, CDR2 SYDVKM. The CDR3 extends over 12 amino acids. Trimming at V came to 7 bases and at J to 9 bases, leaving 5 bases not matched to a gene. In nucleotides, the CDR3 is TGTGCCAGCACCGGACAGGGCGGTGAGCAGTTCTTC. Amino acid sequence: CASTGQGGEQFF.

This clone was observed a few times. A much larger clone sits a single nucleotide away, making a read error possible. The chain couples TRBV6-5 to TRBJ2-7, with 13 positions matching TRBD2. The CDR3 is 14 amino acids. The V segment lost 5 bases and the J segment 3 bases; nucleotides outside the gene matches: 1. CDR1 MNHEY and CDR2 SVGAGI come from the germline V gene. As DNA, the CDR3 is TGTGCCAGCAGTCGGACTAGCGGGAGCTACGAGCAGTACTTC. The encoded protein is CASSRTSGSYEQYF.

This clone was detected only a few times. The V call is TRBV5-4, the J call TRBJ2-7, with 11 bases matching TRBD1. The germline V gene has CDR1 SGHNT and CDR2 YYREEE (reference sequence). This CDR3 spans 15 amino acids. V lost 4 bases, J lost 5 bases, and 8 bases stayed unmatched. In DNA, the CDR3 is TGTGCCAGCAGCCCTTGGACAGGGGGCATCGACGAGCAGTACTTC. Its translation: CASSPWTGGIDEQYF.

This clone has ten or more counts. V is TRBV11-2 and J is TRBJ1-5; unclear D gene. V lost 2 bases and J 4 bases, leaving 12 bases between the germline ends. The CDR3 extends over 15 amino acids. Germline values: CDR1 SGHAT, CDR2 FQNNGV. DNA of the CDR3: TGTGCCAGCAGCTTAAACGCGGCCCTTAATCAGCCCCAGCATTTT. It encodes CASSLNAALNQPQHF.